Following are 22 T cell receptor beta chains from one sample sequenced in a study of regulatory T cells in long-lasting Graves disease. The time point: newly diagnosed GD, antithyroid drugs for less than 3 months. From RNA extracted from PBMCs, the TCR library was made. To make TCR beta libraries, researchers used iRepertoire HTBI primers and Arm-PCR of CDR3 regions. A single record per CDR3 protein comes from TCRdb applying MiXCR to the multiplex PCR reads. The sample lists 300,000 to 400,000 distinct CDR3 sequences, roughly a sixth occurring once. The specimen comprised peripheral blood mononuclear cells (PBMCs), sampled at new diagnosis, from a patient treated with antithyroid drugs. All receptors come from a female donor with Graves disease.

This clonotype was observed many times. The chain combines TRBV5-1 with TRBJ2-2; D assignment may be TRBD1 or TRBD2 (6 bases each). The V and J ends lost 4 bases and 2 bases respectively, with 18 bases between them. The CDR3 runs to 17 residues. Germline assignment: CDR1 SGHRS and CDR2 YFSETQ. CDR3 region: CASSPKRTGTNTGELFF. The CDR3 nucleotides read TGCGCCAGCAGCCCCAAACGAACAGGGACTAACACCGGGGAGCTGTTTTTT.

The CDR3 is CSVEGGTYNEQFF. Here the CDR3 DNA reads TGCAGCGTTGAGGGGGGGACCTACAATGAGCAGTTCTTC. The genes are TRBV29-1 and TRBJ2-1, with TRBD2 identical over 7 bases. V was clipped by 3 bases and J by 2 bases; unmatched bases: 1. The CDR3 loop spans 13 amino acids. In germline, CDR1 is SQVTM, CDR2 ANQGSEA.

This clonotype was counted a few times. V usage is TRBV4-1 and J usage is TRBJ2-1, with 10 bases lining up with TRBD2. The CDR3 runs 17 residues. V shed 1 base and J 7 bases; nucleotides not matched to a gene: 10. The germline V gene encodes CDR1 MGHRA and CDR2 YSYEKL. The DNA for the CDR3 is TGCGCCAGCAGCCAAGTACCGGGACTAGCGAATGAGAATGAGCAGTTCTTC. This sequence encodes CASSQVPGLANENEQFF.

Many counts were recorded for this clonotype. The chain couples TRBV28 to TRBJ1-1; D is perhaps TRBD1 (6 bases). This CDR3 comprises 13 residues. CDR1 and CDR2 (germline): MDHEN, SYDVKM. The germline V and J ends were trimmed by 3 bases and 6 bases, with 11 bases remaining between them. CDR3 DNA sequence: TGTGCCAGCAGTTTGGGGGACAACCCTGAAGCTTTCTTT. This gives the protein CASSLGDNPEAFF.

This clonotype was seen a handful of times. The rearrangement uses TRBV6-1 and TRBJ1-6, with D perhaps matching TRBD1 (5 bases). The CDR3 spans 17 residues. Trimming left V 0 bases short and J 3 bases short, with 12 bases between. Germline CDR1 MNHNS, CDR2 SASEGT. The CDR3 spells CASSEAGGINYNSPLHF. CDR3 DNA sequence: TGTGCCAGCAGTGAAGCGGGGGGGATAAACTATAATTCACCCCTCCACTTT.

There are many counts of this clonotype. The chain carries TRBV6-5 and TRBJ2-5, with 8 positions matching TRBD2. The J segment lost 5 bases and the V segment lost 0 bases, leaving 8 bases of the junction unmatched. The CDR3 loop spans 16 amino acids. CDR1 and CDR2 from the germline V gene are MNHEY and SVGAGI. The CDR3 spells CASSYSPKAGVETQYF. The CDR3 DNA reads TGTGCCAGCAGTTACTCTCCAAAAGCGGGAGTGGAGACCCAGTACTTC.

There are many counts of this clonotype. J is TRBJ2-7 and V is TRBV6-2 or TRBV6-3; tentatively, D is TRBD2 (5 bases). The V end lost 2 bases, the J end lost 6 bases, and 8 bases lay between the germline ends. The germline V gene has CDR1 MNHEY and CDR2 SVGEGT. This CDR3 is 12 amino acids long. CDR3 residues: CASSYGEGEQYF. In DNA, the CDR3 is TGTGCCAGCAGTTACGGAGAGGGCGAGCAGTACTTC.

This clonotype was recorded at least ten times. The chain carries TRBV11-3 and TRBJ2-1; D possibly corresponds to TRBD1 (5 bases). The V and J ends lost 5 bases and 6 bases respectively, with 11 bases between them. CDR3 length: 13 residues. Per the germline V gene, CDR1 is SGHNT and CDR2 is YENEEA. The CDR3 region is CASSSRVSNEQFF. DNA of the CDR3: TGTGCCAGCAGCAGCAGGGTCAGCAATGAGCAGTTCTTC.

The CDR3 spells CAIGAGSPLHF. CDR3 in DNA: TGTGCCATCGGGGCCGGTTCACCCCTCCACTTT. The chain employs TRBV27 and TRBJ1-6; a weak D match, TRBD1 (5 bases). CDR3 length: 11 amino acids. V shed 10 bases and J shed 9 bases, with 10 bases lying between them. Germline V gene lookup returns CDR1 MNHEY and CDR2 SMNVEV (reference sequence).

This clonotype has at least ten counts. The J gene is TRBJ1-1, the V gene TRBV30; D is ambiguous. The V end lost 0 bases, the J end lost 1 base, and 6 bases lay between the germline ends. Germline CDR1 reads GTSNPN; CDR2 reads SVGIG (reference sequence). CDR3 size: 13 residues. In DNA form, the CDR3 reads TGTGCCTGGAGTGTAGTGCAGAACACTGAAGCTTTCTTT. Its protein product is CAWSVVQNTEAFF. The full variable domain, in which reference TRBV30 and TRBJ1-1 provide the parts outside the CDR3, is SQTIHQWPATLVQPVGSPLSLECTVEGTSNPNLYWYRQAAGRGLQLLFYSVGIGQISSEVPQNLSASRPQDRQFILSSKKLLLSDSGFYLCAWSVVQNTEAFFGQGTRLTVV.

This clonotype was recorded a few times. The rearrangement links TRBV25-1 to TRBJ1-2, with D maybe TRBD1 (6 bases). CDR1 and CDR2 (germline): MGHDK, SYGVNS. The ends were cut back, 2 bases at V and 3 bases at J, with 16 bases in the middle. The CDR3 runs 16 residues. The CDR3 bases are TGTGCCAGCAGTGAAGGGGCCCAGGGGCATGACTATGGCTACACCTTC. Translating it yields CASSEGAQGHDYGYTF.

This clonotype has at least ten counts. V gene TRBV28 combines with J gene TRBJ2-3; 13 nucleotides match TRBD2. The CDR3 totals 19 residues. Losses at the gene ends were 3 bases for V and 4 bases for J; bases not matched to a gene: 13. Germline V gives CDR1 MDHEN, CDR2 SYDVKM. The CDR3 DNA follows: TGTGCCAGCAGTTTGGCCCAGGGACTAGCGGGAAGGAATCCAGATACGCAGTATTTT. As protein: CASSLAQGLAGRNPDTQYF. Using reference TRBV28 and TRBJ2-3 for the parts outside the CDR3, the full variable domain is DVKVTQSSRYLVKRTGEKVFLECVQDMDHENMFWYRQDPGLGLRLIYFSYDVKMKEKGDIPEGYSVSREKKERFSLILESASTNQTSMYLCASSLAQGLAGRNPDTQYFGPGTRLTVL.

There are many counts of this clonotype. The chain couples TRBV27 to TRBJ1-5; D possibly corresponds to TRBD1 (5 bases). The CDR3 runs 19 residues. Germline CDR1 MNHEY, CDR2 SMNVEV (reference sequence). Trimming left V 5 bases short and J 0 bases short, with 23 bases between. The CDR3, as DNA: TGTGCCAGCAGTCCGATTGGGGCAGGGCTATTGGCTAGCAATCAGCCCCAGCATTTT. This translates into CASSPIGAGLLASNQPQHF.

The V call is TRBV7-8, the J call TRBJ2-3; the match to TRBD2 covers 8 bases. The CDR3 totals 17 residues. The germline CDR1 and CDR2 sequences are SGHVS and FQNEAQ. The V gene end was trimmed by 5 bases and the J gene end by 2 bases; junction bases not matched to a gene: 12. The CDR3 sequence: CASSPWGSGASTDTQYF. In nucleotides, the CDR3 is TGTGCCAGCAGCCCTTGGGGTAGCGGGGCCTCCACAGATACGCAGTATTTT.

This clonotype was detected ten times or more. The chain recombines TRBV28 with TRBJ2-2, with 8 positions matching TRBD2. J lost 8 bases, V lost 6 bases, and 14 bases had no gene match. This CDR3 comprises 16 residues. The germline V gene encodes CDR1 MDHEN and CDR2 SYDVKM. CDR3 sequence reads: CASSPDPAGVSGELFF. CDR3 nucleotide sequence: TGTGCCAGCAGCCCTGACCCAGCGGGAGTATCAGGGGAGCTGTTTTTT.

The table lists this clonotype with many counts. The genes are TRBV27 and TRBJ2-1; 7 bases map to TRBD2. CDR1 is MNHEY and CDR2 is SMNVEV in the germline V gene (reference sequence). The CDR3 has 15 residues. V trimming: 5 bases; J trimming: 0 bases; junction bases outside the gene matches: 4. CDR3 in amino acids: CASSKRGSSYNEQFF. The CDR3 DNA is TGTGCCAGCAGTAAACGCGGGAGCTCCTACAATGAGCAGTTCTTC.

This clonotype was detected many times. The CDR3 loop reads CASIYRGQGATEAFF. The DNA for the CDR3 is TGTGCCAGCATTTACCGGGGACAGGGGGCGACTGAAGCTTTCTTT. V and J are TRBV6-9 and TRBJ1-1, with 12 bases lining up with TRBD1. Germline V CDR1 and CDR2: MNHGY, SVAAGI. V lost 7 bases and J lost 5; bases outside the gene matches: 8. The CDR3 sequence is 15 residues long.

This clonotype was observed a handful of times. The rearrangement links TRBV15 to TRBJ1-5, with D uncertain. Trimming removed 0 bases at V and 7 bases at J, with 7 bases between. Germline V gene lookup returns CDR1 LNHNV and CDR2 YYDKDF (reference sequence). CDR3 length equals 13 residues. Here the CDR3 reads CATSRDPEQPQHF. As DNA, the CDR3 is TGTGCCACCAGCAGAGATCCAGAGCAGCCCCAGCATTTT.

At least ten counts were recorded for this clonotype. V and J are TRBV19 and TRBJ2-2; maybe TRBD2 (6 bases). This CDR3 has 16 amino acids. V lost 3 bases and J lost 3, with 14 bases in between. The germline V gene has CDR1 LNHDA and CDR2 SQIVND (reference sequence). CDR3 loop: CASSIPFGGHTGELFF. In nucleotides, the CDR3 is TGTGCCAGTAGTATCCCCTTTGGAGGGCACACCGGGGAGCTGTTTTTT.

This chain links TRBV11-2 with TRBJ2-3; TRBD2 matches at 8 bases. V lost 0 bases to trimming and J lost 0 bases; unmatched junction nucleotides: 11. Germline V gene data show CDR1 as SGHAT and CDR2 as FQNNGV. There are 19 residues in the CDR3. As DNA, the CDR3 is TGTGCCAGCAGCTTAGACGGGGGGGCTAGCTCCCTAAGCACAGATACGCAGTATTTT. Translation: CASSLDGGASSLSTDTQYF.

V gene TRBV18 combines with J gene TRBJ2-7, with 8 bases aligning to TRBD2. Germline values: CDR1 KGHSH, CDR2 LQKENI. This CDR3 is built from 15 residues. V shed 2 bases, J shed 2 bases, and the junction held 5 bases outside the gene matches. The CDR3 protein is CASSPGVAGTYEQYF. The CDR3 DNA reads TGTGCCAGCTCACCAGGGGTAGCGGGAACCTACGAGCAGTACTTC.

This clonotype occurred a few times. The chain combines TRBV9 with TRBJ1-5; D unclear. The CDR3 totals 15 residues. V was shortened by 0 bases and J by 0 bases, with 7 bases between the two germline ends. Germline V gene sequence: CDR1 SGDLS, CDR2 YYNGEE. The CDR3: CASSVGANSNQPQHF. As DNA, the CDR3 is TGTGCCAGCAGCGTAGGGGCAAATAGCAATCAGCCCCAGCATTTT.